The 3 T cell receptor beta chains reported below all come from one sample, sequenced in a study of shared clonotypes between healthy human individuals. Selected positively for CCR7 and CD45RO-negative, naive CD8 cells excluded terminally differentiated effector memory CD45RA+ cells. Sequencing was performed with immunoSEQ multiplex PCR; in TCRdb, only in-frame clones are kept and a portion is missing. The sample contains roughly 810,000 clones, 90% to 98% of which appear only once. Sequences were obtained from naive CD8+ T cells sorted from blood. The receptors come from a man aged 25-45 years in good health.

This chain's CDR3 is CAISEGLAGAGTDTQYF. In nucleotides, the CDR3 is TGTGCCATCAGTGAGGGTCTAGCGGGAGCAGGGACAGATACGCAGTATTTT. V usage is TRBV10-3 and J usage is TRBJ2-3, with TRBD2 matching 10 bases. V was clipped by 2 bases and J by 3 bases; unmatched bases: 8. CDR1 ENHRY and CDR2 SYGVKD come from the germline V gene. The length of the CDR3 is 17 residues.

This chain links TRBV28 with TRBJ1-3; no clear D gene. Germline V gene lookup returns CDR1 MDHEN and CDR2 SYDVKM. The V end was cut by 3 bases, the J end by 7 bases, with 7 bases between. The CDR3 consists of 12 residues. The CDR3 bases are TGTGCCAGCAGTTTTAAACGGAACACCATATATTTT. This gives the protein CASSFKRNTIYF.

The J gene is TRBJ2-7, the V gene TRBV5-4, with TRBD1 matching over 8 bases. Looked up from germline, CDR1 is SGHNT and CDR2 is YYREEE (reference sequence). V was clipped by 2 bases and J by 5 bases; unmatched bases: 6. This CDR3 is 14 amino acids long. The CDR3 sequence: CASSFWTGNHEQYF. DNA for the CDR3: TGTGCCAGCAGCTTCTGGACAGGGAACCACGAGCAGTACTTC.